This T cell receptor (beta chain) was captured by sequencing in a study of identifying expanded T cells in peripheral blood. The CDR3 is made up of 14 amino acids. Germline V gene lookup returns CDR1 LNHNV and CDR2 YYDKDF (reference sequence). V was cut by 3 bases and J by 4 bases, with 12 bases left in between. During the collection period, no donor immune events like infections were recorded. Method: immunoSEQ multiplex PCR; TCRdb's copy keeps in-frame clones and lacks some. Of approximately 100,000 clones in the sample, about nine tenths were seen once. Sequenced input: blood. The receptor's source is a person aged 18 to 70 in good health. The chain is built from TRBV15 and TRBJ2-5; D possibly corresponds to TRBD1 (5 bases). The CDR3 DNA sequence: TGTGCCACCAGCAGGTCCCAGGGCCGAGAGACCCAGTACTTC. Translated: CATSRSQGRETQYF.